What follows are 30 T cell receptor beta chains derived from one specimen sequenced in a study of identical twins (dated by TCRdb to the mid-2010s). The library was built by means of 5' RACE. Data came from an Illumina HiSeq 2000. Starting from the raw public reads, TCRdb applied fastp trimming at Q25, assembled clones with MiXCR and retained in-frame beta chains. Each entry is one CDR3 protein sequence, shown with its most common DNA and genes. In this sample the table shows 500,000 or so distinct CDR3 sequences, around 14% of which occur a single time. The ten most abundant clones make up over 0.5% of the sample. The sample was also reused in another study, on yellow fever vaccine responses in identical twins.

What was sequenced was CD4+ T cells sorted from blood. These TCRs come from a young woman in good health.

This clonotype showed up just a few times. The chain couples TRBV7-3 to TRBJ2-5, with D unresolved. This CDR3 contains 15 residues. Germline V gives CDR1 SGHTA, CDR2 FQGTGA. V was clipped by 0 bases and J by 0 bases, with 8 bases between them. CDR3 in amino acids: CASSLTPQHQETQYF. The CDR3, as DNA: TGTGCCAGCAGCTTAACGCCACAGCACCAAGAGACCCAGTACTTC.

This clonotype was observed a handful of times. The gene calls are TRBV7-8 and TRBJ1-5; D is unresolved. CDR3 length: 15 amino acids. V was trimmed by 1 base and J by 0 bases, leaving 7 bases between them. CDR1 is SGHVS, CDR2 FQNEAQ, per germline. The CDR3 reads CASSLDGVSNQPQHF. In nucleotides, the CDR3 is TGTGCCAGCAGCTTAGACGGGGTTAGCAATCAGCCCCAGCATTTT.

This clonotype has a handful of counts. The CDR3 here is CASSQVNSGSTDTQYF. The CDR3 DNA is TGCGCCAGCAGCCAAGTTAACTCCGGGAGCACAGATACGCAGTATTTT. The chain links TRBV4-1 to TRBJ2-3; D unresolved. CDR3 length: 16 residues. CDR1 and CDR2 (germline): MGHRA, YSYEKL. With 1 base removed from V and 0 bases from J, the gap between germline ends came to 11 bases.

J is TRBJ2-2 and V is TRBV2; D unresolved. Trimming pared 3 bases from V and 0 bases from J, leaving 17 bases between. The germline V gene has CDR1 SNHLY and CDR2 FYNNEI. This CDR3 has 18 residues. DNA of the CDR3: TGTGCCAGCAGTGAGTCCCCGGGTACCCCCTCGAACACCGGGGAGCTGTTTTTT. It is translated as CASSESPGTPSNTGELFF.

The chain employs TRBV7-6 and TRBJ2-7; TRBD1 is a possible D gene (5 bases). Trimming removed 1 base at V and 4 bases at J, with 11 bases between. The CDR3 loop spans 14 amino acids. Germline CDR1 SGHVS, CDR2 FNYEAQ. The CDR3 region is CASSLGVRGYEQYF. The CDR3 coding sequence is TGTGCCAGCAGCTTAGGCGTTAGGGGTTACGAGCAGTACTTC.

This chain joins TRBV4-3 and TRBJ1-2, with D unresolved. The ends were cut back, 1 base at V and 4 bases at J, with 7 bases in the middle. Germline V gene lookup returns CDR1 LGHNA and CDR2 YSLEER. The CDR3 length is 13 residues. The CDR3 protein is CASSQAVTYGYTF. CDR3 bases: TGCGCCAGCAGCCAAGCAGTTACCTATGGCTACACCTTC.

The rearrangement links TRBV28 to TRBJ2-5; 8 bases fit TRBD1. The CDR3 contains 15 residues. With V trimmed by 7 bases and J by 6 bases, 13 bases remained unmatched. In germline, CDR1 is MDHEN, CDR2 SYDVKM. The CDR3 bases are TGTGCCAGCACCACCTCCCGACAGGGGCGGCAGACCCAGTACTTC. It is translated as CASTTSRQGRQTQYF.

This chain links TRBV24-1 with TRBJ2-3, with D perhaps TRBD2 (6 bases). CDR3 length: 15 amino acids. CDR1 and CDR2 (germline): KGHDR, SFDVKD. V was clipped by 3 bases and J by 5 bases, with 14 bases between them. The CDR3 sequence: CATSDASGAGDTQYF. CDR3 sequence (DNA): TGTGCCACCAGTGATGCCTCTGGAGCGGGAGATACGCAGTATTTT.

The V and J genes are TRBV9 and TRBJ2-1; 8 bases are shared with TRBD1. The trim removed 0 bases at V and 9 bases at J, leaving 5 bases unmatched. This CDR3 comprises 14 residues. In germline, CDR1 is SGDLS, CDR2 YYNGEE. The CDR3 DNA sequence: TGTGCCAGCAGCGTAGTTCAGGGGGCGGGTGAGCAGTTCTTC. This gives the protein CASSVVQGAGEQFF.

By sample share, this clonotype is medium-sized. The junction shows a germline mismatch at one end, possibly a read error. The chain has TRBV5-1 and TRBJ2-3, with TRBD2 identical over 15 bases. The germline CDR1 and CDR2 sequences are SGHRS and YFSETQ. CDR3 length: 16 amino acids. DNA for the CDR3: TGTGCCAGCAGCAGCGGACTAGCGGGGGGGACAGATACGCAGTATTTT. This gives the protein CASSSGLAGGTDTQYF.

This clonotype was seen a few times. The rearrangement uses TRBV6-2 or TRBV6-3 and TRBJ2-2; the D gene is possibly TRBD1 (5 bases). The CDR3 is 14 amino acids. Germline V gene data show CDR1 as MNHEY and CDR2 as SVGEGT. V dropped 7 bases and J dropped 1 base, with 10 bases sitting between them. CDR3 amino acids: CASITDRNTGELFF. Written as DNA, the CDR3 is TGTGCCAGCATTACCGACAGGAACACCGGGGAGCTGTTTTTT.

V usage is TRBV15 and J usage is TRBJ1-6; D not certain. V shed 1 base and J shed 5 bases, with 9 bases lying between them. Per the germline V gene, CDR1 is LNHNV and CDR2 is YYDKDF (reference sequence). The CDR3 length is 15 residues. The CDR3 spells CATSRVAVNNSPLHF. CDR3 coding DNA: TGTGCCACCAGCAGAGTGGCGGTTAATAATTCACCCCTCCACTTT.

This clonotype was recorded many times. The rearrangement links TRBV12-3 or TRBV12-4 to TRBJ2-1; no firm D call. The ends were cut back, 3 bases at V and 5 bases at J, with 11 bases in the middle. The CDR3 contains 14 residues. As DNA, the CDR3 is TGTGCCAGCAGTTTCGACCGGTTGGACAATGAGCAGTTCTTC. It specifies CASSFDRLDNEQFF.

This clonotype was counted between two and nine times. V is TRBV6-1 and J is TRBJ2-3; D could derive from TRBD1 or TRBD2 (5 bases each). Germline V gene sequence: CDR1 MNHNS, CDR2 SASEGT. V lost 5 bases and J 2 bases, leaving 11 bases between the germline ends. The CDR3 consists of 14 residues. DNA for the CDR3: TGTGCCAGCAGTAGGACCGGGGCCACAGATACGCAGTATTTT. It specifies CASSRTGATDTQYF.

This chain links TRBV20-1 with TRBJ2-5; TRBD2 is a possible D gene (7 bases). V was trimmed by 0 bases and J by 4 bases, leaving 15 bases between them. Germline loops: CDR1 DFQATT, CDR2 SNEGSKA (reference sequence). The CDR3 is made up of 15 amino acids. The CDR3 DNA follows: TGCAGTGCTAGAGAGCCCCGGGGGGCTTTAGAGACCCAGTACTTC. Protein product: CSAREPRGALETQYF.

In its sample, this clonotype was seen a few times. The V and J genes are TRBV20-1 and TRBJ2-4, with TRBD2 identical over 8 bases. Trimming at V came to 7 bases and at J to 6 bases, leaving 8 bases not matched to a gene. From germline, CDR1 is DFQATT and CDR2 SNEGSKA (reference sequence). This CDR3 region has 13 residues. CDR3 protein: CSVPLTSGNIQYF. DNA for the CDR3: TGCAGTGTCCCGCTCACTAGCGGAAACATTCAGTACTTC.

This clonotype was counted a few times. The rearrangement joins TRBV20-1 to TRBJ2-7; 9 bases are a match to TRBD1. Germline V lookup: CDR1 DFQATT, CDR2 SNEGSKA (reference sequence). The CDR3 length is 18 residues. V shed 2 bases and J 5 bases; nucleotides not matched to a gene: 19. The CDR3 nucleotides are TGCAGTGCTAGATCCCCGGGACAGGGACTGCGGACGGTGGACGAGCAGTACTTC. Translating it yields CSARSPGQGLRTVDEQYF.

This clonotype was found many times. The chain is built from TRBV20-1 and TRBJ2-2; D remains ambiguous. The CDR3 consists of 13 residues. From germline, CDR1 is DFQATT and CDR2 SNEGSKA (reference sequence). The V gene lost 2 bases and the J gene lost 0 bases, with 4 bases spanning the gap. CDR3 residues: CSARTPNTGELFF. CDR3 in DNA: TGCAGTGCTAGAACGCCGAACACCGGGGAGCTGTTTTTT.

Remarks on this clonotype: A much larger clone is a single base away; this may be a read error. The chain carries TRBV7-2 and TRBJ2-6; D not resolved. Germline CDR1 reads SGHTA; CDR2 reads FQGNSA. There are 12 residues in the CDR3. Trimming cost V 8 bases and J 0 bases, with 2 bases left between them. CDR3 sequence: CASGSGANVLTF. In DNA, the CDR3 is TGTGCCAGCGGCTCTGGGGCCAACGTCCTGACTTTC.

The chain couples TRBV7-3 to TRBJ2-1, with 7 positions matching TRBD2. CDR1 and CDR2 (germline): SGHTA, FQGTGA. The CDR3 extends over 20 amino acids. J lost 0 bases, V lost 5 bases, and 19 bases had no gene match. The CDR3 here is CASSLRAGTSAGVSYNEQFF. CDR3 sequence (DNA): TGTGCCAGCAGCCTCAGGGCGGGGACGAGTGCGGGGGTCTCCTACAATGAGCAGTTCTTC.

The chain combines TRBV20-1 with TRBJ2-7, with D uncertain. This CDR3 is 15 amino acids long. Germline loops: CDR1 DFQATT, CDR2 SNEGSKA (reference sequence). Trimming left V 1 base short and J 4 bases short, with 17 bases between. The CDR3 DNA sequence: TGCAGTGCTAGAGTTTCCGAAAACCCCCCTTACGAGCAGTACTTC. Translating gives CSARVSENPPYEQYF.

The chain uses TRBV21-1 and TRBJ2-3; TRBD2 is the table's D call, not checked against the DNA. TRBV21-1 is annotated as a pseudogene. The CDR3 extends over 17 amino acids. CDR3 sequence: CASSNDSPGEEADTQYF. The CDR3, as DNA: TGTGCCAGCAGCAACGACAGCCCCGGGGAAGAGGCAGATACGCAGTATTTT.

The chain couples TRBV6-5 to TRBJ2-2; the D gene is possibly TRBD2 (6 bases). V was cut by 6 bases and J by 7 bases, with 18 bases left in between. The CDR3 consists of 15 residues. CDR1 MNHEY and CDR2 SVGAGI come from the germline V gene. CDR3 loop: CASRDSNLGGGELFF. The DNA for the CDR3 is TGTGCCAGCAGGGACTCTAATTTGGGGGGCGGGGAGCTGTTTTTT.

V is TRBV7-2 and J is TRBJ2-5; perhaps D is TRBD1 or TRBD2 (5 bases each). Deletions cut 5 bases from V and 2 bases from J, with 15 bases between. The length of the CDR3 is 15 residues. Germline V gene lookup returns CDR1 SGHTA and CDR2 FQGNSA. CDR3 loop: CASSRGVAYQETQYF. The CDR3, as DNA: TGTGCCAGCAGCCGAGGGGTGGCCTATCAAGAGACCCAGTACTTC.

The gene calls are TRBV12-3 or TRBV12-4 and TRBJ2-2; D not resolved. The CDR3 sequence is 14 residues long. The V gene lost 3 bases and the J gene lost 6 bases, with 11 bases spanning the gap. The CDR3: CASSFPVSPGELFF. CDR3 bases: TGTGCCAGCAGTTTCCCAGTTTCCCCCGGGGAGCTGTTTTTT.

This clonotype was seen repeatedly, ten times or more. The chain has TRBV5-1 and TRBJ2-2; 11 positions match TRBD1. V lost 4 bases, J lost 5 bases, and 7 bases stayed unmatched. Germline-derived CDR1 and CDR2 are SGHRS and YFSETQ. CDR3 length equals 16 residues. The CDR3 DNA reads TGCGCCAGCAGCCTCGGACAGGGGGCATCAACCGGGGAGCTGTTTTTT. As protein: CASSLGQGASTGELFF.

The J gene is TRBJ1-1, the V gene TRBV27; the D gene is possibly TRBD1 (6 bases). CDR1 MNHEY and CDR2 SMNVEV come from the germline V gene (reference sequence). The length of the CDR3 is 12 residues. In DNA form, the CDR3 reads TGTGCTTCAGGGGAGAGAGGAACTGAAGCTTTCTTT. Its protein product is CASGERGTEAFF.

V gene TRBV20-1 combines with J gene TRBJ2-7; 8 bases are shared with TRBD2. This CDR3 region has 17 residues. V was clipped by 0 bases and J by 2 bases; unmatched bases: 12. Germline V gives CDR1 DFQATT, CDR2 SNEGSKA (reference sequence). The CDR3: CSARDSGLAVLTYEQYF. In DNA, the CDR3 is TGCAGTGCTAGAGATTCTGGACTAGCAGTTTTGACCTACGAGCAGTACTTC.

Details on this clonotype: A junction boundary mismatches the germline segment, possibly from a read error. In DNA, the CDR3 is TGTGCCAGCAGCGAATCACGGCAGTCTCTCCAAGAGACCCAGTACTTC. Encoded protein: CASSESRQSLQETQYF. This rearrangement joins TRBV16 to TRBJ2-5, with no clear D. CDR3 length equals 16 residues. Germline V lookup: CDR1 KGHSY, CDR2 FQNENV.

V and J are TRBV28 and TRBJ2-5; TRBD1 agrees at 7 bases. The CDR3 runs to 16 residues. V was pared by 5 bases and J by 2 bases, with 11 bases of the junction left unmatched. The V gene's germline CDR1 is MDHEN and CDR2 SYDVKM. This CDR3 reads CASSRQGRGQQETQYF. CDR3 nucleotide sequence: TGTGCCAGCAGTCGACAGGGAAGGGGTCAACAAGAGACCCAGTACTTC.